Listed here is a single TCR beta chain. Its antigen is currently unknown. The CDR3 has 13 residues. The ends were cut back, 5 bases at V and 7 bases at J, with 11 bases in the middle. From germline, CDR1 is MNHEY and CDR2 SVGAGI. This entry is derived from a study of CD4+ T cells in melanoma. Findings and caveats of the study: A reported correlation linked neoantigen-specific CD4+ T cells to CD8+, macrophage and B cell function.

Sequencing used immunoSEQ multiplex PCR; TCRdb keeps in-frame clones, though not all of them. This sample has approximately 110,000 clones, with 92% found just once. This TCR came from a human donor with melanoma. The chain combines TRBV6-5 with TRBJ2-2, with unresolved D. Sequencing used peripheral blood. The DNA of the CDR3 is TGTGCCAGCAGTCGCCAACGCGGCGGGGAGCTGTTTTTT. Translating gives CASSRQRGGELFF.